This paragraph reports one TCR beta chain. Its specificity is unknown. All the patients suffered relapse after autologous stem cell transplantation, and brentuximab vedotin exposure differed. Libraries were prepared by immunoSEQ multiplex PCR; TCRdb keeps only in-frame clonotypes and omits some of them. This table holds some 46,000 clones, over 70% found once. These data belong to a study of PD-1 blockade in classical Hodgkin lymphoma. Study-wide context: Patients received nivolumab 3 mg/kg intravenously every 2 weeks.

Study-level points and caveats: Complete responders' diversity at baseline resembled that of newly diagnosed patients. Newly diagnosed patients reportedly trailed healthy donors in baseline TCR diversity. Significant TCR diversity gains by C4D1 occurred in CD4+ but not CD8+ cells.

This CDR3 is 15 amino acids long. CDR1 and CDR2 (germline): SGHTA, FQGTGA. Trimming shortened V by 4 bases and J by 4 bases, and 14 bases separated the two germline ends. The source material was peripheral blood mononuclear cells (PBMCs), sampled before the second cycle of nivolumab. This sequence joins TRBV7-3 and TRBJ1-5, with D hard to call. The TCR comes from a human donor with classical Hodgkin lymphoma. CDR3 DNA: TGTGCCAGCAGCTCTAGACCTGTGGGGAATCAGCCCCAGCATTTT. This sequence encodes CASSSRPVGNQPQHF.